These 27 T cell receptor beta chains came from one sample sequenced in a study. TCRdb analysed the 5' RACE reads with MiXCR anew, one entry per CDR3 protein. The table includes tens of thousands of distinct CDR3 sequences, approximately 22% detected once. Sample: memory CD4+ T cells sorted from a lymph node. Subset reported: memory CD4+ T cells, CD4+CD45RO+CD25-. Receptor source: a female donor with breast cancer.

This clonotype was seen a handful of times. This chain links TRBV5-1 with TRBJ2-4; 9 bases align to TRBD1. Germline V gene sequence: CDR1 SGHRS, CDR2 YFSETQ. The CDR3 is made up of 16 amino acids. The junction had 4 bases not matched to a gene; V was cut back by 3 bases and J by 0 bases. CDR3 loop: CASSWTGDLAKNIQYF. The CDR3 DNA reads TGCGCCAGCAGCTGGACAGGGGACCTAGCCAAAAACATTCAGTACTTC. Variable domain in full (rest from reference TRBV5-1 and TRBJ2-4): KAGVTQTPRYLIKTRGQQVTLSCSPISGHRSVSWYQQTPGQGLQFLFEYFSETQRNKGNFPGRFSGRQFSNSRSEMNVSTLELGDSALYLCASSWTGDLAKNIQYFGAGTRLSVL.

This clonotype showed up many times. The chain's CDR3 is CAISDTSGDQETQYF. The CDR3, as DNA: TGTGCCATCAGTGACACTAGCGGGGACCAAGAGACCCAGTACTTC. This chain uses TRBV10-3 with TRBJ2-5; 10 nucleotides line up with TRBD2. CDR1 and CDR2 from the germline V gene are ENHRY and SYGVKD. V was clipped by 3 bases and J by 0 bases; unmatched bases: 1. The CDR3 is made up of 15 amino acids.

This clonotype was counted only a few times. The V gene is TRBV19, the J gene TRBJ2-6, with D tentatively TRBD1 or TRBD2 (5 bases each). This CDR3 is 18 amino acids long. Trimming cost V 5 bases and J 1 base, with 18 bases left between them. CDR1 and CDR2 from the germline V gene are LNHDA and SQIVND (reference sequence). CDR3 coding DNA: TGTGCCAGTAGTGATCCACGAGGGGAATTATCTGGGGCCAACGTCCTGACTTTC. Its translation: CASSDPRGELSGANVLTF.

The chain joins TRBV4-3 to TRBJ2-3, with a tentative D call TRBD2 (6 bases). Germline CDR1 is LGHNA and CDR2 is YSLEER. The V end was cut by 0 bases, the J end by 5 bases, with 12 bases between. CDR3 length: 15 amino acids. CDR3: CASSQDGTWRDTQYF. CDR3 nucleotide sequence: TGCGCCAGCAGCCAAGATGGGACTTGGAGAGATACGCAGTATTTT.

This chain links TRBV30 with TRBJ2-1; D gene unclear. Trimming removed 5 bases from V and 13 bases from J, with 18 bases in between. The CDR3 is 12 amino acids. Germline CDR1 reads GTSNPN; CDR2 reads SVGIG (reference sequence). DNA for the CDR3: TGTGCCTGGGAAAAATCGGAGTACGAACAGTTCTTC. This sequence encodes CAWEKSEYEQFF.

This chain connects TRBV5-1 to TRBJ2-2, with D perhaps given as TRBD1 or TRBD2 (5 bases each). This CDR3 has 13 amino acids. The ends were cut back, 5 bases at V and 6 bases at J, with 11 bases in the middle. Per the germline V gene, CDR1 is SGHRS and CDR2 is YFSETQ. The CDR3 spells CASSRDRPGELFF. The CDR3 region has the DNA TGCGCCAGCAGTCGGGACCGTCCCGGGGAGCTGTTTTTT.

Worth noting for this clonotype: A clone one base away is much larger, so this may be a read error. The V gene is TRBV7-6, the J gene TRBJ1-1; a possible D gene is TRBD1 (5 bases). The CDR3 has 14 residues. The germline gives CDR1 SGHVS, CDR2 FNYEAQ. The CDR3 reads CASSPQEGNTKAFF. The CDR3 coding sequence is TGTGCCAGCAGCCCCCAGGAGGGGAACACTAAAGCTTTCTTT.

The table lists this clonotype with a few counts. The rearrangement uses TRBV20-1 and TRBJ2-6; D not certain. This CDR3 contains 13 residues. Trimming shortened V by 5 bases and J by 4 bases, and 9 bases separated the two germline ends. CDR1 and CDR2 (germline): DFQATT, SNEGSKA (reference sequence). The CDR3 sequence: CSAQITGANVLTF. Here the CDR3 DNA reads TGCAGTGCTCAAATAACGGGGGCCAACGTCCTGACTTTC.

V and J are TRBV5-5 and TRBJ2-7; TRBD2 might be the D (6 bases). In germline, CDR1 is SGHKS, CDR2 YYEKEE (reference sequence). Trimming left V 0 bases short and J 4 bases short, with 8 bases between. The CDR3 has 13 residues. The CDR3 here is CASSLEAGYEQYF. The CDR3 coding sequence is TGTGCCAGCAGCTTGGAGGCGGGGTACGAGCAGTACTTC.

The V gene is TRBV5-1, the J gene TRBJ2-2; TRBD2 matches at 11 bases. The V gene end was trimmed by 1 base and the J gene end by 2 bases; junction bases not matched to a gene: 1. The CDR3 runs 16 residues. The germline V gene encodes CDR1 SGHRS and CDR2 YFSETQ. The CDR3 region is CASSLTSGSNTGELFF. The CDR3 DNA reads as TGCGCCAGCAGCTTGACTAGCGGGAGCAACACCGGGGAGCTGTTTTTT.

For this clonotype: The germline gene is not matched at one end of the junction; a read error may be the cause. The chain is built from TRBV5-6 and TRBJ2-1; TRBD2 matches 8 bases. This CDR3 spans 16 amino acids. The germline V gene encodes CDR1 SGHDT and CDR2 YYEEEE. CDR3 DNA sequence: TGTGCCAGCAGCCCGGGGAGCGGGAGCTCCTACAATGGGCAGTTCTTC. Translation gives CASSPGSGSSYNGQFF. Full variable domain (remainder filled in from reference TRBV5-6 and TRBJ2-1): DAGVTQSPTHLIKTRGQQVTLRCSPKSGHDTVSWYQQALGQGPQFIFQYYEEEERQRGNFPDRFSGHQFPNYSSELNVNALLLGDSALYLCASSPGSGSSYNGQFFGPGTRLTVL.

The table lists this clonotype with a few counts. The V gene is TRBV2, the J gene TRBJ2-1; perhaps TRBD2 as D (6 bases). The CDR3 spans 14 residues. V shed 7 bases and J shed 7 bases, with 17 bases lying between them. From germline, CDR1 is SNHLY and CDR2 FYNNEI. The CDR3 bases are TGTGCCAGCAATGGGGAGGTTCGTCGGAATGAGCAGTTCTTC. Protein sequence: CASNGEVRRNEQFF.

This clonotype was counted ten times or more. This chain's CDR3 is CASSVQSNQPQHF. The DNA for the CDR3 is TGTGCCAGCAGCGTACAGAGCAATCAGCCCCAGCATTTT. The chain employs TRBV5-5 and TRBJ1-5; D not certain. The V gene lost 4 bases and the J gene lost 1 base, with 6 bases spanning the gap. Germline V gene lookup returns CDR1 SGHKS and CDR2 YYEKEE (reference sequence). The CDR3 runs 13 residues.

This clonotype was counted a few times. One junction end does not reproduce the germline sequence, and a read error may be involved. This chain uses TRBV6-5 with TRBJ2-3, with TRBD2 matching over 7 bases. This CDR3 has 17 amino acids. The germline V gene has CDR1 MNHEY and CDR2 SVGAGI. CDR3 region: CANSSSRDGRPGVTQYF. CDR3 DNA sequence: TGTGCCAACAGTTCCTCCCGGGACGGGAGGCCGGGGGTTACGCAGTATTTT.

This clonotype turned up a few times. The chain combines TRBV28 with TRBJ2-1, with D unclear. V gave up 5 bases and J gave up 2 bases, with 13 bases separating them. Germline V gene data show CDR1 as MDHEN and CDR2 as SYDVKM. This CDR3 region has 15 residues. For the CDR3, the DNA is TGTGCCAGCAGTAGACGGACGGGCCCCTACAATGAGCAGTTCTTC. Translation: CASSRRTGPYNEQFF.

A remark on this clonotype: This may be a read error: a much more frequent sequence differs by one nucleotide. In this CDR3 the conserved last residue, phenylalanine or tryptophan, is missing, so a read error is likely. This chain links TRBV5-1 with TRBJ1-1, with D maybe TRBD1 (5 bases). Per the germline V gene, CDR1 is SGHRS and CDR2 is YFSETQ. V shed 2 bases and J shed 3 bases, with 14 bases lying between them. The CDR3 consists of 15 residues. The CDR3 is CASSFYAVGDTEAFS. The CDR3 region has the DNA TGCGCCAGCAGCTTCTACGCAGTGGGGGACACTGAAGCTTTCTCT.

This chain links TRBV7-2 with TRBJ1-5, with 8 nucleotides matching TRBD1. CDR3 size: 16 residues. The V and J ends lost 6 bases and 7 bases, in that order; junction bases with no gene match: 14. Germline CDR1 is SGHTA and CDR2 is FQGNSA. The CDR3 region has the DNA TGTGCCAGCAGTCCCTTTGGGACAGGAGCCGCCCAGCCCCAGCATTTT. Translated, it gives CASSPFGTGAAQPQHF.

This clonotype was counted ten times or more. At one boundary the junction diverges from the germline segment, which might be a read error. The chain links TRBV7-7 to TRBJ2-2; D unclear. Looked up from germline, CDR1 is SSHAT and CDR2 is FNYEAQ (reference sequence). CDR3 size: 14 residues. CDR3 region: CASSSDWYTGELFF. The CDR3 nucleotides are TGTGCTAGCAGCTCCGACTGGTACACCGGGGAGCTGTTTTTT.

In this sample, this clonotype turned up a few times. The CDR3 nucleotides are TGCAGTGCCACCTCGCGACTAGCGGAGACCCAGTACTTC. Protein product: CSATSRLAETQYF. The V and J genes are TRBV20-1 and TRBJ2-5; 8 positions match TRBD2. There are 13 residues in the CDR3. V shed 6 bases, J shed 5 bases, and the junction held 8 bases outside the gene matches. From germline, CDR1 is DFQATT and CDR2 SNEGSKA (reference sequence).

In its sample, this clonotype was seen a few times. V and J are TRBV20-1 and TRBJ2-1; 10 nucleotides agree with TRBD2. There are 14 residues in the CDR3. CDR1 DFQATT and CDR2 SNEGSKA come from the germline V gene (reference sequence). J gave up 0 bases and V 8 bases, and 4 bases lay outside the gene matches. The CDR3 protein is CSQPSGSSYNEQFF. CDR3 sequence (DNA): TGCAGTCAACCTAGCGGGAGCTCCTACAATGAGCAGTTCTTC.

The V gene is TRBV7-9, the J gene TRBJ1-2, with D unclear. There are 14 residues in the CDR3. Germline V gives CDR1 SEHNR, CDR2 FQNEAQ (reference sequence). Trimming took off 6 bases at V and 4 bases at J, with 15 bases between the two ends. The CDR3 coding sequence is TGTGCCAGCAGTCGGAGGGAGGGCTTCTATGGCTACACCTTC. As protein: CASSRREGFYGYTF.

This chain uses TRBV20-1 with TRBJ1-2; D uncertain. CDR1 DFQATT and CDR2 SNEGSKA come from the germline V gene (reference sequence). The CDR3 runs to 12 residues. V shed 6 bases and J shed 6 bases, with 14 bases lying between them. For the CDR3, the DNA is TGCAGTGCCCGAGGGTCTGGCCATGGCTACACCTTC. The encoded protein is CSARGSGHGYTF.

This clonotype was found a few times. J is TRBJ1-5 and V is TRBV20-1; perhaps TRBD1 as D (6 bases). The V gene lost 0 bases and the J gene lost 5 bases, with 14 bases spanning the gap. The CDR3 consists of 15 residues. Looked up from germline, CDR1 is DFQATT and CDR2 is SNEGSKA (reference sequence). CDR3 residues: CSARDRRAGDQPQHF. The CDR3, as DNA: TGCAGTGCTAGAGATAGGAGGGCAGGGGATCAGCCCCAGCATTTT.

In its sample, this clonotype was seen a few times. V is TRBV6-6 and J is TRBJ1-1, with 8 nucleotides matching TRBD1. Germline CDR1 is MNHNY and CDR2 is SVGAGI (reference sequence). V was pared by 6 bases and J by 4 bases, with 13 bases of the junction left unmatched. The CDR3 consists of 16 residues. Here the CDR3 reads CASSRNRGGPPTEAFF. For the CDR3, the DNA is TGTGCCAGCAGCCGTAACAGGGGGGGACCACCCACTGAAGCTTTCTTT.

By its share, this clonotype is medium-sized. One end of the junction fails to match germline, which may point to a read error. The chain recombines TRBV20-1 with TRBJ1-2, with 8 bases identical to TRBD1. The length of the CDR3 is 11 residues. In germline, CDR1 is DFQATT, CDR2 SNEGSKA (reference sequence). CDR3 sequence (DNA): TGCAGTGCCCCACCCAGGGGGCTACCGGTCTTC. Translated, it gives CSAPPRGLPVF.

Regarding this clonotype: One junction end does not reproduce the germline sequence, and a read error may be involved. The rearrangement uses TRBV20-1 and TRBJ2-3; weak D call: TRBD2 (5 bases). Germline V gives CDR1 DFQATT, CDR2 SNEGSKA (reference sequence). This CDR3 is built from 14 residues. CDR3 amino acids: CCASRGGGTDTQYF. The DNA of the CDR3 is TGCTGTGCCAGCCGGGGTGGAGGAACAGATACGCAGTATTTT.

This clonotype was found a few times. A read error may explain this, as a much larger clone is one base away. This chain uses TRBV7-2 with TRBJ2-5; no clear D. This CDR3 comprises 13 residues. CDR1 SGHTA and CDR2 FQGNSA come from the germline V gene. Here the CDR3 DNA reads TGTGCCGGCAGCTTTTACACTGAAGAGACCCAGTACTTC. Amino acid sequence: CAGSFYTEETQYF.